This TCR beta chain stems from a study of T cells in Graves' hyperthyroidism and ophthalmopathy. At the level of the study: Before any treatment, at initial diagnosis, peripheral blood was collected. Overall study findings and caveats: Ophthalmopathy cases were set apart from stable hyperthyroidism by a 13 V-J model.

Authors of the study amplified TCR beta CDR3 regions from RNA transcripts. A first-round RT-PCR of the TCR CDR3 used the HTBI primer set. TCRdb used MiXCR to reprocess the multiplex PCR reads, holding one entry per CDR3 protein. The table records 500,000 to 550,000 distinct CDR3 sequences, roughly 20% of them present only once. In its sample, this clonotype was seen many times. Its antigen is currently unknown. V was cut by 2 bases and J by 2 bases, with 7 bases left in between. The length of the CDR3 is 13 residues. CDR1 is MNHEY, CDR2 SVGEGT, per germline. The authors took PBMCs from 10 ml fresh peripheral blood.

The chain recombines TRBV6-2 or TRBV6-3 with TRBJ2-7; D possibly uses TRBD1 or TRBD2 (5 bases each). The clonotype originates from a man aged 18-30 years with Graves' hyperthyroidism. Material: blood. The CDR3, as DNA: TGTGCCAGCAGTTACGGGACCACCTACGAGCAGTACTTC. This gives the protein CASSYGTTYEQYF.